A selection of T cell receptor beta chains follows, all from one sample in a study of T cell responses to AZD1222 COVID-19 vaccine. Method: immunoSEQ multiplex PCR; TCRdb's copy keeps in-frame clones and lacks some. The sample records about 61,000 clones, about 90% being singletons. This specimen was peripheral blood, taken on day 0 of AZD1222 vaccination. Receptor source: an adult in good health. Both conserved end residues are part of each CDR3. Each record gives: clone size, J gene, V gene, D gene, CDR3 protein, CDR3 DNA. A D gene is named only where the DNA matches it firmly. A row's size may be missing; if present it is once, few, many or a size class.

abundance: -; j_gene: TRBJ1-4; v_gene: TRBV29-1; d_gene: TRBD1; CDR3aa: CSVGDRGEKLFF; CDR3nt: TGCAGCGTTGGGGACAGAGGTGAAAAACTGTTTTTT
abundance: -; j_gene: TRBJ2-7; v_gene: TRBV5-1; d_gene: TRBD2; CDR3aa: CASSPPGLAGSYEQYF; CDR3nt: TGCGCCAGCAGCCCTCCGGGACTAGCAGGCTCCTACGAGCAGTACTTC
abundance: -; j_gene: TRBJ1-4; v_gene: TRBV15; d_gene: -; CDR3aa: CATSRETYNEKLFF; CDR3nt: TGTGCCACCAGCAGAGAGACCTATAATGAAAAACTGTTTTTT
abundance: -; j_gene: TRBJ2-2; v_gene: TRBV9; d_gene: TRBD1; CDR3aa: CASSAQGALNTGELFF; CDR3nt: TGTGCCAGCAGCGCCCAGGGGGCGCTTAATACCGGGGAGCTGTTTTTT
abundance: -; j_gene: TRBJ2-5; v_gene: TRBV18; d_gene: TRBD2; CDR3aa: CASSPESSGGQETQYF; CDR3nt: TGTGCCAGCTCACCAGAGTCCAGCGGGGGGCAAGAGACCCAGTACTTC
abundance: once; j_gene: TRBJ2-3; v_gene: TRBV11-2; d_gene: -; CDR3aa: CASTPSWYTQYF; CDR3nt: TGTGCCAGCACCCCAAGTTGGTATACGCAGTATTTT
abundance: -; j_gene: TRBJ1-3; v_gene: TRBV15; d_gene: -; CDR3aa: CATSRDLPGSGNTIYF; CDR3nt: TGTGCCACCAGCAGAGATCTGCCAGGCTCTGGAAACACCATATATTTT
abundance: -; j_gene: TRBJ1-2; v_gene: TRBV6-2/TRBV6-3; d_gene: -; CDR3aa: CASSQQGYYGYTF; CDR3nt: TGTGCCAGCAGTCAACAGGGTTACTATGGCTACACCTTC
abundance: -; j_gene: TRBJ2-3; v_gene: TRBV29-1; d_gene: -; CDR3aa: CSFRSSVQYF; CDR3nt: TGCAGCTTCCGGAGCTCGGTGCAGTATTTT
abundance: -; j_gene: TRBJ1-1; v_gene: TRBV5-5; d_gene: -; CDR3aa: CASSLGGILTYTEAFF; CDR3nt: TGTGCCAGCAGCTTGGGGGGGATCCTTACATACACTGAAGCTTTCTTT
abundance: -; j_gene: TRBJ2-1; v_gene: TRBV7-9; d_gene: -; CDR3aa: CASSLAGTQYNEQFF; CDR3nt: TGTGCCAGCAGCTTAGCTGGGACCCAATACAATGAGCAGTTCTTC
abundance: once; j_gene: TRBJ1-1; v_gene: TRBV18; d_gene: -; CDR3aa: CASSQAGTHTEAFF; CDR3nt: TGTGCCAGCTCACAGGCGGGAACTCACACTGAAGCTTTCTTT
abundance: -; j_gene: TRBJ1-3; v_gene: TRBV7-6; d_gene: -; CDR3aa: CASSFRSPYSGNTIYF; CDR3nt: TGTGCCAGCAGCTTTAGATCTCCGTACTCTGGAAACACCATATATTTT
abundance: -; j_gene: TRBJ1-2; v_gene: TRBV2; d_gene: TRBD1; CDR3aa: CASRLLTGTGYGYTF; CDR3nt: TGTGCCAGCAGACTTTTAACCGGGACAGGGTATGGCTACACCTTC
abundance: -; j_gene: TRBJ2-1; v_gene: TRBV7-3; d_gene: -; CDR3aa: CASSPGELPYNEQFF; CDR3nt: TGTGCCAGCAGCCCAGGGGAGTTGCCCTACAATGAGCAGTTCTTC
abundance: -; j_gene: TRBJ1-3; v_gene: TRBV3-1/TRBV3-2; d_gene: -; CDR3aa: CASSQGPTRGPHSGNTIYF; CDR3nt: TGTGCCAGCAGCCAAGGCCCCACAAGGGGACCTCACTCTGGAAACACCATATATTTT
abundance: -; j_gene: TRBJ1-3; v_gene: TRBV11-2; d_gene: TRBD1; CDR3aa: CASSLGQGDTIYF; CDR3nt: TGTGCCAGCAGCTTGGGACAGGGAGACACCATATATTTT
abundance: -; j_gene: TRBJ1-5; v_gene: TRBV19; d_gene: -; CDR3aa: CASSPLGTNSNQPQHF; CDR3nt: TGTGCCAGTAGTCCCCTCGGGACAAATAGCAATCAGCCCCAGCATTTT
abundance: -; j_gene: TRBJ2-1; v_gene: TRBV5-1; d_gene: TRBD2; CDR3aa: CASSLGLAGHEQFF; CDR3nt: TGCGCCAGCAGCTTGGGACTAGCAGGCCATGAGCAGTTCTTC
abundance: -; j_gene: TRBJ2-2; v_gene: TRBV5-1; d_gene: TRBD2; CDR3aa: CASSTGTSGLGELFF; CDR3nt: TGCGCCAGCAGCACCGGGACTAGCGGGCTCGGGGAGCTGTTTTTT
abundance: -; j_gene: TRBJ2-3; v_gene: TRBV5-1; d_gene: -; CDR3aa: CASSPNTDTQYF; CDR3nt: TGCGCCAGCAGTCCTAACACAGATACGCAGTATTTT
abundance: -; j_gene: TRBJ2-5; v_gene: TRBV11-1; d_gene: TRBD1; CDR3aa: CASSPTTGTEETQYF; CDR3nt: TGTGCCAGCAGCCCGACGACCGGGACAGAAGAGACCCAGTACTTC
abundance: -; j_gene: TRBJ1-4; v_gene: TRBV7-9; d_gene: TRBD1; CDR3aa: CASSMGTGGEGEKLFF; CDR3nt: TGTGCCAGCAGCATGGGGACAGGGGGCGAAGGTGAAAAACTGTTTTTT
abundance: few; j_gene: TRBJ1-1; v_gene: TRBV4-1; d_gene: -; CDR3aa: CASSQVFTAGTEAFF; CDR3nt: TGCGCCAGCAGCCAAGTTTTCACCGCCGGGACTGAAGCTTTCTTT
abundance: -; j_gene: TRBJ1-6; v_gene: TRBV3-1/TRBV3-2; d_gene: TRBD1; CDR3aa: CASSLGQGNSPLHF; CDR3nt: TGTGCCAGCAGCCTGGGACAGGGTAATTCACCCCTCCACTTT
abundance: -; j_gene: TRBJ1-1; v_gene: TRBV19; d_gene: -; CDR3aa: CASSVAEGTEAFF; CDR3nt: TGTGCCAGTAGTGTGGCCGAAGGAACTGAAGCTTTCTTT
abundance: few; j_gene: TRBJ2-1; v_gene: TRBV2; d_gene: TRBD2; CDR3aa: CASSANHGTSGEQFF; CDR3nt: TGTGCCAGCAGTGCTAATCACGGGACTAGCGGTGAGCAGTTCTTC
abundance: -; j_gene: TRBJ2-2; v_gene: TRBV7-2; d_gene: -; CDR3aa: CASSLGKLTGELFF; CDR3nt: TGTGCCAGCAGCTTAGGCAAACTCACCGGGGAGCTGTTTTTT
abundance: -; j_gene: TRBJ1-2; v_gene: TRBV5-1; d_gene: TRBD1; CDR3aa: CASSPGQGGSGYTF; CDR3nt: TGCGCCAGCAGTCCCGGACAGGGGGGTTCTGGCTACACCTTC
abundance: -; j_gene: TRBJ1-1; v_gene: TRBV6-5; d_gene: -; CDR3aa: CASTYGAPEAFF; CDR3nt: TGTGCCAGCACGTATGGGGCTCCTGAAGCTTTCTTT
abundance: once; j_gene: TRBJ1-6; v_gene: TRBV6-4; d_gene: -; CDR3aa: CASSRGDNSPLHF; CDR3nt: TGTGCCAGCAGTCGAGGGGATAATTCACCCCTCCACTTT
abundance: -; j_gene: TRBJ1-6; v_gene: TRBV6-6; d_gene: -; CDR3aa: CASSYRDRHNSPLHF; CDR3nt: TGTGCCAGCAGTTACCGTGACAGGCATAATTCACCCCTCCACTTT
abundance: -; j_gene: TRBJ1-4; v_gene: TRBV2; d_gene: TRBD1; CDR3aa: CASSATGALGEKLFF; CDR3nt: TGTGCCAGCAGTGCGACAGGGGCGCTTGGTGAAAAACTGTTTTTT
abundance: -; j_gene: TRBJ1-4; v_gene: TRBV4-1; d_gene: TRBD1; CDR3aa: CASTPRGPTNEKLFF; CDR3nt: TGCGCCAGCACCCCCAGGGGGCCAACTAATGAAAAACTGTTTTTT
abundance: -; j_gene: TRBJ2-1; v_gene: TRBV5-1; d_gene: -; CDR3aa: CASSLASANNEQFF; CDR3nt: TGCGCCAGCAGCTTGGCGTCTGCAAACAATGAGCAGTTCTTC
abundance: -; j_gene: TRBJ2-1; v_gene: TRBV29-1; d_gene: -; CDR3aa: CSARDRGANEQFF; CDR3nt: TGCAGCGCCCGCGATCGGGGGGCCAATGAGCAGTTCTTC
abundance: -; j_gene: TRBJ1-1; v_gene: TRBV5-1; d_gene: -; CDR3aa: CASSLVGGLNTEAFF; CDR3nt: TGCGCCAGCAGCTTGGTTGGGGGCTTGAACACTGAAGCTTTCTTT
abundance: -; j_gene: TRBJ2-5; v_gene: TRBV18; d_gene: TRBD2; CDR3aa: CASSPTSGGETQYF; CDR3nt: TGTGCCAGCTCACCGACTAGCGGGGGAGAGACCCAGTACTTC
abundance: -; j_gene: TRBJ1-1; v_gene: TRBV18; d_gene: TRBD1; CDR3aa: CASSLRDRDTNTEAFF; CDR3nt: TGTGCCAGCTCACTCCGGGACAGAGATACGAACACTGAAGCTTTCTTT
abundance: -; j_gene: TRBJ2-6; v_gene: TRBV27; d_gene: -; CDR3aa: CASSSQSSGANVLTF; CDR3nt: TGTGCCAGCAGTTCACAGAGCTCTGGGGCCAACGTCCTGACTTTC
abundance: -; j_gene: TRBJ2-2; v_gene: TRBV5-1; d_gene: TRBD2; CDR3aa: CASSRRDYWSTGELFF; CDR3nt: TGCGCCAGCAGCCGTCGGGACTACTGGAGCACCGGGGAGCTGTTTTTT
abundance: once; j_gene: TRBJ1-5; v_gene: TRBV18; d_gene: -; CDR3aa: CASSPDMGQPQHF; CDR3nt: TGTGCCAGCTCACCGGACATGGGACAACCCCAGCATTTT
abundance: -; j_gene: TRBJ2-5; v_gene: TRBV3-1/TRBV3-2; d_gene: -; CDR3aa: CASSHRQRRAQYF; CDR3nt: TGTGCCAGCAGCCATCGACAGCGCAGGGCCCAGTACTTC
abundance: -; j_gene: TRBJ2-1; v_gene: TRBV19; d_gene: -; CDR3aa: CASSISLSPYNEQFF; CDR3nt: TGTGCCAGTAGTATTTCCCTCTCCCCTTACAATGAGCAGTTCTTC
abundance: -; j_gene: TRBJ2-7; v_gene: TRBV29-1; d_gene: -; CDR3aa: CSVKGSYEQYF; CDR3nt: TGCAGCGTCAAGGGATCCTACGAGCAGTACTTC
abundance: -; j_gene: TRBJ1-6; v_gene: TRBV18; d_gene: TRBD1; CDR3aa: CASSLDREFSPLHF; CDR3nt: TGTGCCAGCTCCCTGGACAGGGAGTTTTCACCCCTCCACTTT
abundance: -; j_gene: TRBJ1-3; v_gene: TRBV5-1; d_gene: -; CDR3aa: CASSQQSSGNTIYF; CDR3nt: TGCGCCAGCAGCCAACAAAGCTCTGGAAACACCATATATTTT
abundance: -; j_gene: TRBJ1-2; v_gene: TRBV11-2; d_gene: -; CDR3aa: CASSLDNRKSGYTF; CDR3nt: TGTGCCAGCAGCTTAGACAACCGAAAGTCTGGCTACACCTTC
abundance: -; j_gene: TRBJ2-5; v_gene: TRBV4-2; d_gene: -; CDR3aa: CASSNEGRGETQYF; CDR3nt: TGTGCCAGCAGCAACGAAGGGCGGGGAGAGACCCAGTACTTC
abundance: -; j_gene: TRBJ2-5; v_gene: TRBV11-2; d_gene: TRBD1; CDR3aa: CASSPDRVETQYF; CDR3nt: TGTGCCAGCAGCCCTGACAGGGTTGAGACCCAGTACTTC
abundance: -; j_gene: TRBJ1-5; v_gene: TRBV2; d_gene: TRBD1; CDR3aa: CASTRTGGGNQPQHF; CDR3nt: TGTGCCAGCACCAGAACAGGGGGCGGCAATCAGCCCCAGCATTTT
abundance: -; j_gene: TRBJ1-3; v_gene: TRBV5-8; d_gene: TRBD1; CDR3aa: CASSHTGTGEGGNTIYF; CDR3nt: TGTGCCAGCAGTCATACCGGGACAGGGGAGGGTGGAAACACCATATATTTT
abundance: once; j_gene: TRBJ1-5; v_gene: TRBV2; d_gene: TRBD1; CDR3aa: CASSSDRGNQPQHF; CDR3nt: TGTGCCAGCAGTTCTGACAGGGGCAATCAGCCCCAGCATTTT
abundance: -; j_gene: TRBJ1-1; v_gene: TRBV27; d_gene: -; CDR3aa: CASSSAGAMNTEAFF; CDR3nt: TGTGCCAGCAGTTCCGCGGGCGCGATGAACACTGAAGCTTTCTTT
abundance: -; j_gene: TRBJ1-5; v_gene: TRBV2; d_gene: -; CDR3aa: CASRDGSNQPQHF; CDR3nt: TGTGCCAGCAGAGACGGTAGCAATCAGCCCCAGCATTTT
abundance: -; j_gene: TRBJ2-5; v_gene: TRBV4-2; d_gene: -; CDR3aa: CASSQAGLDQETQYF; CDR3nt: TGTGCCAGCAGCCAAGCGGGCCTCGACCAAGAGACCCAGTACTTC
abundance: -; j_gene: TRBJ1-2; v_gene: TRBV19; d_gene: -; CDR3aa: CASSIAAAANYGYTF; CDR3nt: TGTGCCAGTAGTATCGCGGCAGCTGCTAACTATGGCTACACCTTC
abundance: -; j_gene: TRBJ2-1; v_gene: TRBV11-2; d_gene: -; CDR3aa: CASSLDLLGAEGDNNEQFF; CDR3nt: TGTGCCAGCAGCTTAGATCTACTGGGGGCCGAAGGGGATAACAATGAGCAGTTCTTC
abundance: -; j_gene: TRBJ2-3; v_gene: TRBV5-1; d_gene: -; CDR3aa: CASKNTGVSTDTQYF; CDR3nt: TGCGCCAGCAAAAATACAGGAGTGAGCACAGATACGCAGTATTTT